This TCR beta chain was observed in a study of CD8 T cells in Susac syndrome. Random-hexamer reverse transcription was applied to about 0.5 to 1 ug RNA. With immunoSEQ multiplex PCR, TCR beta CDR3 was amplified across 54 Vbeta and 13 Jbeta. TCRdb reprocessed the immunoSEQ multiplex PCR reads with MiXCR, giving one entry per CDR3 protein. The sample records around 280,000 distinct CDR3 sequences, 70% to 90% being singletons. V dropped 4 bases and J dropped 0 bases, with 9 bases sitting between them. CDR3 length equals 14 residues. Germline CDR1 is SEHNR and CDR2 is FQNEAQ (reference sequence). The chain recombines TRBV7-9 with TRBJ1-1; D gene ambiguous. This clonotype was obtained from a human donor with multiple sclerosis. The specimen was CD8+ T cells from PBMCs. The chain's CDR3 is CASSSRDMNTEAFF. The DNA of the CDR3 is TGTGCCAGCAGCTCCAGAGATATGAACACTGAAGCTTTCTTT.